The 20 T cell receptor beta chains reported below all come from one sample, sequenced in a study of blood T cell repertoires in COVID-19. Sequencing was performed with immunoSEQ multiplex PCR; in TCRdb, only in-frame clones are kept and a portion is missing. The sample consists of over 150,000 clones, approximately 87% of them appearing once. The sample taken for sequencing was peripheral blood. Receptors originate from an older man with active or convalescent COVID-19.

The CDR3 nucleotides are TGTGCCAGCAGCTTGGACAGGGCGCTTCAGCCCCAGCATTTT. It codes for CASSLDRALQPQHF. The V and J genes are TRBV5-8 and TRBJ1-5; tentative D call: TRBD1 (6 bases). Trimming stripped 0 bases from V and 6 bases from J, with 10 bases between. The CDR3 runs to 14 residues. CDR1 SGHTS and CDR2 YDEGEE come from the germline V gene.

V is TRBV6-5 and J is TRBJ1-4; the D is unclear. Germline-derived CDR1 and CDR2 are MNHEY and SVGAGI. The CDR3 sequence is 15 residues long. Trimming removed 0 bases from V and 7 bases from J, with 12 bases in between. The CDR3 DNA follows: TGTGCCAGCAGTTACTCCCGTTTGGAGGTTGAAAAACTGTTTTTT. Amino acid sequence: CASSYSRLEVEKLFF.

The rearrangement joins TRBV5-5 to TRBJ2-7; D gene unclear. Germline V gene lookup returns CDR1 SGHKS and CDR2 YYEKEE (reference sequence). The CDR3 covers 12 residues. Trimming left V 4 bases short and J 3 bases short, with 8 bases between. CDR3 loop: CASSVTDYEQYF. The DNA of the CDR3 is TGTGCCAGCAGCGTTACAGACTACGAGCAGTACTTC.

This chain links TRBV28 with TRBJ1-1, with D maybe TRBD1 (5 bases). Germline V gene lookup returns CDR1 MDHEN and CDR2 SYDVKM. The CDR3 consists of 15 residues. V was clipped by 6 bases and J by 5 bases, with 19 bases between them. CDR3 protein: CASSPAEGRRTEAFF. CDR3 coding DNA: TGTGCCAGCAGCCCAGCGGAGGGGCGAAGGACTGAAGCTTTCTTT.

The chain carries TRBV29-1 and TRBJ2-5, with TRBD1 matching over 9 bases. Germline CDR1 SQVTM, CDR2 ANQGSEA. This CDR3 is 13 amino acids long. The V segment lost 5 bases and the J segment 4 bases; nucleotides outside the gene matches: 5. This chain's CDR3 is CSVSAGQGETQYF. The CDR3 DNA follows: TGCAGCGTTTCGGCGGGACAGGGAGAGACCCAGTACTTC.

This clone was observed a few times. The chain links TRBV5-8 to TRBJ1-5, with 9 bases that match TRBD1. The J segment lost 1 base and the V segment lost 0 bases, leaving 2 bases of the junction unmatched. This CDR3 has 16 residues. Germline lookup yields CDR1 SGHTS and CDR2 YDEGEE. The CDR3 DNA reads as TGTGCCAGCAGCTTGGGGACAGGGGTAAGCAATCAGCCCCAGCATTTT. Translated, it gives CASSLGTGVSNQPQHF.

The chain recombines TRBV25-1 with TRBJ1-6; tentative D call: TRBD1 (6 bases). Looked up from germline, CDR1 is MGHDK and CDR2 is SYGVNS. V dropped 9 bases and J dropped 0 bases, with 15 bases sitting between them. CDR3 length: 16 amino acids. CDR3 in DNA: TGTGCCAGTCAAGGGGGTCGGGACTCCTATAATTCACCCCTCCACTTT. As protein: CASQGGRDSYNSPLHF. Filled out from reference TRBV25-1 and TRBJ1-6, the complete variable domain reads EADIYQTPRYLVIGTGKKITLECSQTMGHDKMYWYQQDPGMELHLIHYSYGVNSTEKGDLSSESTVSRIRTEHFPLTLESARPSHTSQYLCASQGGRDSYNSPLHFGNGTRLTVT.

The chain carries TRBV5-1 and TRBJ1-2; D not certain. The germline gives CDR1 SGHRS, CDR2 YFSETQ. V lost 1 base to trimming and J lost 7 bases, with 14 bases between them. CDR3 length equals 14 residues. The CDR3 bases are TGCGCCAGCAGCTTGTTGCGGGATTACGGTGGCTACACCTTC. Its translation is CASSLLRDYGGYTF.

This clone was observed a single time. The chain recombines TRBV3-1 (or the pseudogene TRBV3-2) with TRBJ2-5; TRBD2 matches 8 bases. Germline-derived CDR1 and CDR2 are LGHDT and YNNKEL (reference sequence). This CDR3 is built from 15 residues. Trimming cost V 0 bases and J 5 bases; bases outside gene matches: 5. CDR3 in DNA: TGTGCCAGCAGCCAAGATTCGGGGGGGTATGAGACCCAGTACTTC. This encodes CASSQDSGGYETQYF.

The CDR3 loop is CASSHQGASSYNEQFF. DNA for the CDR3: TGTGCCAGCAGCCACCAGGGGGCGAGCTCCTACAATGAGCAGTTCTTC. The chain couples TRBV28 to TRBJ2-1; 8 bases map to TRBD1. The CDR3 is 16 residues long. Germline-derived CDR1 and CDR2 are MDHEN and SYDVKM. V shed 6 bases, J shed 0 bases, and the junction held 7 bases outside the gene matches.

V gene TRBV6-5 combines with J gene TRBJ1-2; no clear D gene. Germline values: CDR1 MNHEY, CDR2 SVGAGI. Trimming cost V 2 bases and J 3 bases, with 10 bases left between them. This CDR3 has 14 residues. CDR3 sequence: CASSYGGSYYGYTF. The CDR3 DNA reads TGTGCCAGCAGTTACGGAGGATCTTACTATGGCTACACCTTC.

This clone was seen a handful of times. The J gene is TRBJ1-3, the V gene TRBV11-3; maybe TRBD1 (6 bases). The CDR3 is 15 amino acids. The germline V gene encodes CDR1 SGHNT and CDR2 YENEEA. The ends were cut back, 3 bases at V and 2 bases at J, with 11 bases in the middle. DNA for the CDR3: TGTGCCAGCAGCTTGGGGACATCGCCTGGAAACACCATATATTTT. It translates to CASSLGTSPGNTIYF.

This rearrangement joins TRBV5-4 to TRBJ2-3, with D possibly matching TRBD2 (5 bases). There are 14 residues in the CDR3. In germline, CDR1 is SGHNT, CDR2 YYREEE (reference sequence). V dropped 4 bases and J dropped 4 bases, with 13 bases sitting between them. The CDR3 loop is CASSHKREPDTQYF. DNA of the CDR3: TGTGCCAGCAGCCATAAGAGGGAGCCAGATACGCAGTATTTT.

The V gene is TRBV5-1, the J gene TRBJ2-1; a possible D gene is TRBD1 (6 bases). CDR1 is SGHRS, CDR2 YFSETQ, per germline. The CDR3 is 15 amino acids. The V gene lost 0 bases and the J gene lost 2 bases, with 9 bases spanning the gap. The CDR3 is CASSLAPGAYNEQFF. The CDR3 bases are TGCGCCAGCAGCTTGGCCCCAGGGGCCTACAATGAGCAGTTCTTC.

This clone was counted a few times. Other DNA sequences of this sample code for an identical CDR3. The rearrangement uses TRBV6-4 and TRBJ1-5, with 11 bases identical to TRBD1. Germline V lookup: CDR1 MRHNA, CDR2 SNTAGT. The junction had 4 bases not matched to a gene; V was cut back by 5 bases and J by 4 bases. The CDR3 has 15 amino acids. This chain's CDR3 is CASSPGTGGNQPQHF. The CDR3 DNA is TGTGCCAGCAGTCCCGGGACAGGGGGTAATCAGCCCCAGCATTTT.

V usage is TRBV15 and J usage is TRBJ1-6; 8 nucleotides agree with TRBD1. The V and J ends lost 5 bases and 3 bases, in that order; junction bases with no gene match: 3. Germline-derived CDR1 and CDR2 are LNHNV and YYDKDF (reference sequence). This CDR3 has 15 amino acids. CDR3 bases: TGTGCCACCAGCGGTGGACAGGGCTATAATTCACCCCTCCACTTT. The encoded protein is CATSGGQGYNSPLHF.

V gene TRBV15 combines with J gene TRBJ2-2; D possibly corresponds to TRBD1 (5 bases). Germline V lookup: CDR1 LNHNV, CDR2 YYDKDF (reference sequence). Deletions cut 0 bases from V and 7 bases from J, with 12 bases between. The CDR3 is 15 residues long. CDR3 bases: TGTGCCACCAGCAGAGATCTCAGGGTTGGCGGGGAGCTGTTTTTT. It specifies CATSRDLRVGGELFF.

This CDR3 is CASSPREGAAFF. The CDR3 DNA follows: TGTGCCAGCAGCCCCCGCGAGGGTGCAGCTTTCTTT. J is TRBJ1-1 and V is TRBV11-2; D gene unclear. Germline assignment: CDR1 SGHAT and CDR2 FQNNGV. V shed 5 bases and J shed 10 bases, with 14 bases lying between them. The CDR3 consists of 12 residues.

The chain uses TRBV19 and TRBJ1-5; D gene ambiguous. The CDR3 contains 16 residues. Germline CDR1 reads LNHDA; CDR2 reads SQIVND (reference sequence). With 6 bases removed from V and 2 bases from J, the gap between germline ends came to 17 bases. In nucleotides, the CDR3 is TGTGCCAGTAGACCCACGACACGGGGAGGCAATCAGCCCCAGCATTTT. Translating it yields CASRPTTRGGNQPQHF.

The CDR3 region is CASSPTTGSDQPQHF. The DNA of the CDR3 is TGTGCCAGCTCACCAACGACAGGGTCGGATCAGCCCCAGCATTTT. The chain recombines TRBV18 with TRBJ1-5; TRBD1 aligns across 7 bases. Germline lookup yields CDR1 KGHSH and CDR2 LQKENI. V gave up 2 bases and J gave up 5 bases; unmatched junction bases: 6. The CDR3 has 15 amino acids.